Listed here is a single TCR beta chain. Antigen specificity is unknown. The V gene's germline CDR1 is MNHNS and CDR2 SASEGT. Trimming removed 4 bases from V and 6 bases from J, with 12 bases in between. The CDR3 spans 13 residues. The data stem from a study of cytomegalovirus exposure and HLA in healthy donors. Study-wide findings and caveats: The authors judged a highly shared variant cluster likely a sequencing artifact.

A multiplex PCR was run with 60 Vbeta primers and 13 Jbeta primers. Only in-frame clones appear in the TCRdb table, and some are missing; sequencing was by immunoSEQ multiplex PCR. The repertoire consists of about 180,000 clones, with around 80% occurring once and the leading ten covering around 3.5%. The origin of this receptor is a woman aged 60-75 years in good health and CMV-seropositive. What was sequenced was PBMCs. The V gene is TRBV6-1, the J gene TRBJ1-1; tentative D call: TRBD1 (6 bases). CDR3 sequence reads: CASSVGGVPEAFF. The CDR3 DNA is TGTGCCAGCAGTGTAGGGGGGGTCCCTGAAGCTTTCTTT.